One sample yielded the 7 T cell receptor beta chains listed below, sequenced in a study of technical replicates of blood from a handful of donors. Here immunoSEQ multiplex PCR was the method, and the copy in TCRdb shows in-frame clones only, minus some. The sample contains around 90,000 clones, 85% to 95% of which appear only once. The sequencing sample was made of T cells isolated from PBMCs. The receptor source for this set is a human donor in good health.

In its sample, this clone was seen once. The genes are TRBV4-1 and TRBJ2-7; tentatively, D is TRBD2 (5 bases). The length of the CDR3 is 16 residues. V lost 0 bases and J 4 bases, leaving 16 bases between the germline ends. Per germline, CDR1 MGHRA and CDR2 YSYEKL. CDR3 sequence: CASSQDLPQAVYEQYF. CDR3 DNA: TGCGCCAGCAGCCAAGACCTACCTCAAGCGGTATACGAGCAGTACTTC.

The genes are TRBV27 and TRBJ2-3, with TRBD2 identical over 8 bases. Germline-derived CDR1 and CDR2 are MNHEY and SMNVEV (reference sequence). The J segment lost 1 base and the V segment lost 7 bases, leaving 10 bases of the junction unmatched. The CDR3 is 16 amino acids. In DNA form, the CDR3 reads TGTGCCAGCACCCCGGGGGGGGGATGGGGCACAGATACGCAGTATTTT. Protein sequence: CASTPGGGWGTDTQYF.

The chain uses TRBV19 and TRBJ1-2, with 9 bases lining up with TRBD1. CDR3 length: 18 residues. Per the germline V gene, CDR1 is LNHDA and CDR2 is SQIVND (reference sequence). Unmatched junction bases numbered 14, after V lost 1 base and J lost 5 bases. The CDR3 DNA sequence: TGTGCCAGTAGTATAGGCCACCGGGACAGGGCCCACCTGTATGGCTACACCTTC. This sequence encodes CASSIGHRDRAHLYGYTF. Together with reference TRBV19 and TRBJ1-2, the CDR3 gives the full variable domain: DGGITQSPKYLFRKEGQNVTLSCEQNLNHDAMYWYRQDPGQGLRLIYYSQIVNDFQKGDIAEGYSVSREKKESFPLTVTSAQKNPTAFYLCASSIGHRDRAHLYGYTFGSGTRLTVV.

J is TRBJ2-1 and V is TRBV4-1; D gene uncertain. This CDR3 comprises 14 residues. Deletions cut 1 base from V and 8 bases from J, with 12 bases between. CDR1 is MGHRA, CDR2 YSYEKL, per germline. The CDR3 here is CASSQARSSYEQFF. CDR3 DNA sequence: TGCGCCAGCAGCCAAGCCCGATCTAGTTATGAGCAGTTCTTC.

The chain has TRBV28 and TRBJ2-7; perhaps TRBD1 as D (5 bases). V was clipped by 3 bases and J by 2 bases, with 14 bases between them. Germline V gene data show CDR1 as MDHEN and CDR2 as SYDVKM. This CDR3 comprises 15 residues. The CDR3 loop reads CASSFVFTGAYEQYF. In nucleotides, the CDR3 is TGTGCCAGCAGTTTCGTCTTTACAGGAGCCTACGAGCAGTACTTC.

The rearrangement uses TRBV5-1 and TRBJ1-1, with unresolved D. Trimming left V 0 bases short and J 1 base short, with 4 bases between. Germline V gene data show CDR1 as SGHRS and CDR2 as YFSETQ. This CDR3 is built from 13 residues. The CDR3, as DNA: TGCGCCAGCAGCTTGGTCAGGAACACTGAAGCTTTCTTT. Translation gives CASSLVRNTEAFF. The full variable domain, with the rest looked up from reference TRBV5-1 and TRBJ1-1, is KAGVTQTPRYLIKTRGQQVTLSCSPISGHRSVSWYQQTPGQGLQFLFEYFSETQRNKGNFPGRFSGRQFSNSRSEMNVSTLELGDSALYLCASSLVRNTEAFFGQGTRLTVV.

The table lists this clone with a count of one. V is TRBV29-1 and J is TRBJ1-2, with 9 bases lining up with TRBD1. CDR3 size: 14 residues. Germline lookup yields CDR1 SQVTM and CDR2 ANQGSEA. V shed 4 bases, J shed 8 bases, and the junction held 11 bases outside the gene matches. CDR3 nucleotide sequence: TGCAGCGTTGCTAGTGTCGGGACAGGGCGAGGCTACACCTTC. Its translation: CSVASVGTGRGYTF.